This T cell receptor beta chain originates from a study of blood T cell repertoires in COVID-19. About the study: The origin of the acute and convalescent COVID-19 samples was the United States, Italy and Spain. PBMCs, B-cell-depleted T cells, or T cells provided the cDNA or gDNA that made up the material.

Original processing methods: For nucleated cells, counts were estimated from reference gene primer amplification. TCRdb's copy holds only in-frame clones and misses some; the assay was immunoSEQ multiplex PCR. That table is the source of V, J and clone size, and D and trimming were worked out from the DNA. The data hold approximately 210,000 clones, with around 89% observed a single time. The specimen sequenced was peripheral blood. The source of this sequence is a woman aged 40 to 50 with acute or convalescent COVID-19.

CDR3 in amino acids: CASSLTGEKLFF. In DNA form, the CDR3 reads TGTGCCAGCAGTTTGACAGGGGAAAAACTGTTTTTT. The chain recombines TRBV11-3 with TRBJ1-4, with 7 bases fitting TRBD1. Germline CDR1 and CDR2: SGHNT and YENEEA. V gave up 6 bases and J gave up 8 bases; unmatched junction bases: 3. The CDR3 extends over 12 amino acids.